Presented here are 16 T cell receptor beta chains from one specimen sequenced in a study of a mutant IDH1 vaccine in newly diagnosed glioma. The sample's time point: baseline, week 1 (first vaccination visit). Treatment in this sample: pre-vaccination baseline after standard-of-care therapy. The table came from immunoSEQ multiplex PCR; TCRdb's copy has only in-frame clones and leaves some out. The table records roughly 68,000 clones, 79% of them present only once. The specimen was PBMCs, collected from a glioma patient treated with radiotherapy, temozolomide or both. These receptors came from a man between 45 and 60 years old with glioma.

The rearrangement links TRBV30 to TRBJ1-2; D uncertain. Between the trimmed V and J ends, which lost 6 bases and 4 bases, there was a span of 15 bases. Germline values: CDR1 GTSNPN, CDR2 SVGIG (reference sequence). The CDR3 is 13 residues long. The CDR3 bases are TGTGCCTGTATTTGGCAGCTATCCTATGGCTACACCTTC. Its protein is CACIWQLSYGYTF.

This rearrangement joins TRBV7-2 to TRBJ1-3; possible D gene TRBD1, 5 bases. This CDR3 comprises 15 residues. Trimming removed 5 bases at V and 0 bases at J, with 11 bases between. Germline CDR1 reads SGHTA; CDR2 reads FQGNSA. CDR3 amino acids: CASSLGPRSGNTIYF. CDR3 in DNA: TGTGCCAGCAGCCTGGGACCCCGCTCTGGAAACACCATATATTTT.

The chain recombines TRBV7-8 with TRBJ2-5; 7 nucleotides align to TRBD2. The CDR3 contains 14 residues. Trimming took 4 bases from V and 5 from J; bases not matched to a gene: 7. Germline V CDR1 and CDR2: SGHVS, FQNEAQ. The CDR3 sequence is CASSSSSGGETQYF. CDR3 nucleotide sequence: TGTGCCAGCAGCTCATCTAGCGGAGGGGAGACCCAGTACTTC.

The chain uses TRBV7-9 and TRBJ1-2, with 8 bases identical to TRBD1. The CDR3 has 13 residues. With 4 bases clipped from V and 6 bases from J, the junction kept 4 bases outside the gene matches. Germline CDR1 and CDR2: SEHNR and FQNEAQ (reference sequence). Here the CDR3 DNA reads TGTGCCAGCAGCTCAGGGGGCTTTAATGGCTACACCTTC. Residues: CASSSGGFNGYTF.

The chain recombines TRBV28 with TRBJ1-5; TRBD1 agrees at 9 bases. Germline CDR1 is MDHEN and CDR2 is SYDVKM. This CDR3 has 15 residues. V shed 6 bases and J 2 bases; nucleotides not matched to a gene: 5. The CDR3 loop is CASRDRTGGNQPQHF. The CDR3 nucleotides are TGTGCCAGCAGAGACAGGACAGGGGGCAATCAGCCCCAGCATTTT.

The chain has TRBV28 and TRBJ2-6; a weak D match, TRBD1 (5 bases). The V and J ends lost 5 bases and 0 bases respectively, with 17 bases between them. Per the germline V gene, CDR1 is MDHEN and CDR2 is SYDVKM. The CDR3 spans 18 residues. The CDR3 DNA reads TGTGCCAGCAGTCGTCGACAGCCCCTATACTCTGGGGCCAACGTCCTGACTTTC. Amino acids: CASSRRQPLYSGANVLTF. Together with reference TRBV28 and TRBJ2-6, the CDR3 gives the full variable domain: DVKVTQSSRYLVKRTGEKVFLECVQDMDHENMFWYRQDPGLGLRLIYFSYDVKMKEKGDIPEGYSVSREKKERFSLILESASTNQTSMYLCASSRRQPLYSGANVLTFGAGSRLTVL.

This clone came up once. The CDR3 DNA sequence: TGCGCCAGCAGCGTCACAGGGAGTCCCTACGAGCAGTACTTC. The encoded protein is CASSVTGSPYEQYF. The chain has TRBV5-1 and TRBJ2-7; a possible D gene is TRBD1 (6 bases). The CDR3 sequence is 14 residues long. The germline gives CDR1 SGHRS, CDR2 YFSETQ. V was clipped by 4 bases and J by 2 bases, with 13 bases between them.

This clone was counted between two and nine times. The genes are TRBV7-9 and TRBJ1-4, with TRBD1 as a possible D gene (5 bases). V lost 1 base and J lost 13, with 13 bases in between. Germline-derived CDR1 and CDR2 are SEHNR and FQNEAQ (reference sequence). The CDR3 is 13 amino acids. DNA of the CDR3: TGTGCCAGCAGCTTAGAGGGACGCCTGGGACTGTTTTTT. It codes for CASSLEGRLGLFF. The whole variable domain, filled in from reference TRBV7-9 and TRBJ1-4, reads DTGVSQNPRHKITKRGQNVTFRCDPISEHNRLYWYRQTLGQGPEFLTYFQNEAQLEKSRLLSDRFSAERPKGSFSTLEIQRTEQGDSAMYLCASSLEGRLGLFFGSGTQLSVL.

This sequence joins TRBV14 and TRBJ2-2; TRBD1 or TRBD2 may be the D gene (6 bases each). This CDR3 has 15 residues. V lost 5 bases and J 4 bases, leaving 14 bases between the germline ends. From germline, CDR1 is SGHDN and CDR2 FVKESK. The CDR3 DNA is TGTGCCAGCAGCGAGTTTTCGGGGGCCACCGGGGAGCTGTTTTTT. Its protein product is CASSEFSGATGELFF.

The rearrangement links TRBV7-2 to TRBJ2-1, with D possibly being TRBD1 (6 bases). Trimming cost V 3 bases and J 6 bases, with 12 bases left between them. Germline V lookup: CDR1 SGHTA, CDR2 FQGNSA. CDR3 size: 14 residues. The CDR3, as DNA: TGTGCCAGCAGCTTGAGAGGACAGTCCAATGAGCAGTTCTTC. This encodes CASSLRGQSNEQFF.

This sequence joins TRBV6-5 and TRBJ1-5; 7 nucleotides match TRBD1. Germline V gives CDR1 MNHEY, CDR2 SVGAGI. The CDR3 runs 14 residues. With 5 bases clipped from V and 3 bases from J, the junction kept 4 bases outside the gene matches. CDR3 amino acids: CASSVGQFNQPQHF. The CDR3 DNA reads TGTGCCAGCAGTGTGGGACAGTTCAATCAGCCCCAGCATTTT.

The chain combines TRBV4-3 with TRBJ1-1; no definite D call. Trimming took 0 bases from V and 3 from J, leaving 5 bases between them. The CDR3 has 13 residues. Germline V gives CDR1 LGHNA, CDR2 YSLEER. The DNA of the CDR3 is TGCGCCAGCAGCCAAGAGTTCTACACTGAAGCTTTCTTT. Translating gives CASSQEFYTEAFF.

J is TRBJ2-1 and V is TRBV5-6, with TRBD2 matching over 10 bases. The CDR3 length is 14 residues. Trimming cost V 3 bases and J 7 bases; bases outside gene matches: 4. Germline V gives CDR1 SGHDT, CDR2 YYEEEE. CDR3 nucleotides: TGTGCCAGCAGCTCCGAAGCGGGGGGGAATGAGCAGTTCTTC. It encodes CASSSEAGGNEQFF. The complete variable domain, with remaining parts taken from reference TRBV5-6 and TRBJ2-1, reads DAGVTQSPTHLIKTRGQQVTLRCSPKSGHDTVSWYQQALGQGPQFIFQYYEEEERQRGNFPDRFSGHQFPNYSSELNVNALLLGDSALYLCASSSEAGGNEQFFGPGTRLTVL.

The V call is TRBV2, the J call TRBJ1-5; maybe TRBD1 (5 bases). The CDR3 covers 15 residues. The germline CDR1 and CDR2 sequences are SNHLY and FYNNEI. V was pared by 5 bases and J by 0 bases, with 11 bases between. This CDR3 is CASSLDTYSNQPQHF. CDR3 DNA: TGTGCCAGCAGTTTGGACACCTATAGCAATCAGCCCCAGCATTTT.

This chain links TRBV6-6 with TRBJ1-1; the D gene is possibly TRBD1 (6 bases). Per germline, CDR1 MNHNY and CDR2 SVGAGI (reference sequence). Deletions cut 6 bases from V and 4 bases from J, with 21 bases between. The CDR3 contains 16 residues. The chain's CDR3 is CASRPRGKGWVTEAFF. The CDR3 DNA reads TGTGCCAGCAGGCCAAGGGGGAAAGGGTGGGTCACTGAAGCTTTCTTT.

The chain employs TRBV10-3 and TRBJ2-1; no firm D call. The V end was cut by 5 bases, the J end by 4 bases, with 12 bases between. The germline V gene encodes CDR1 ENHRY and CDR2 SYGVKD. The CDR3 consists of 14 residues. DNA of the CDR3: TGTGCCATCAGTAGACCAGACCGATACAATGAGCAGTTCTTC. Translating gives CAISRPDRYNEQFF.